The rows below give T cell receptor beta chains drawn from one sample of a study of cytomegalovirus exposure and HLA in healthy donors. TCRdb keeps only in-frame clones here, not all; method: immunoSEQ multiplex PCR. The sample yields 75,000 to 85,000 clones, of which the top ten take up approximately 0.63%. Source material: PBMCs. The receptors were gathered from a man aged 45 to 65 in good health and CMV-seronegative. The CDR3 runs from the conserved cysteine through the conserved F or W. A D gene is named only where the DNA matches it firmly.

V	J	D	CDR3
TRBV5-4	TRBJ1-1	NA	CASSLFLGTRGNTEAFF
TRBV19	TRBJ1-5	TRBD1	CATNWGPGTGGISNQPQHF
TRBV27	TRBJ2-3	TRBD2	CASSSMGLADTQYF
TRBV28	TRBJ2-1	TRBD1	CASRPGQGANEQFF
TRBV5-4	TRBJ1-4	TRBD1	CASSSGQGAEKLFF
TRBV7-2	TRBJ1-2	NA	CASSSLTDNYGYTF
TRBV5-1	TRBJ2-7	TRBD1	CASSLWGQTEQYF
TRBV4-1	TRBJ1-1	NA	CASSQDAGPEAFF
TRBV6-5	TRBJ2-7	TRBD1	CASSYFTGALYEQYF
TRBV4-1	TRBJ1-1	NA	CASSQGGLLRAEAFF
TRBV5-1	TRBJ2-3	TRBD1	CASLTGGAPGDTQYF
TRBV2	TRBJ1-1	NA	CASRRDSGNTEAFF
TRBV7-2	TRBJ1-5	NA	CASSYGLNQPQHF
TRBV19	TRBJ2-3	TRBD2	CASSGSGGADTQYF
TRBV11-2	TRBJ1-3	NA	CASSRTVRGNTIYF
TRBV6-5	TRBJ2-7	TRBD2	CASSYSGGDTYEQYF
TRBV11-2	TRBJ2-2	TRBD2	CASSPSGGLHTGELFF
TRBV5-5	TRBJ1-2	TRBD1	CASSPALGQGIARGYTF
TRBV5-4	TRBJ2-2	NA	CASSRDTGELFF
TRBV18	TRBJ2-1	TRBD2	CASSLSWGTSIINEQFF
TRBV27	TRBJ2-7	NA	CASRKQGFLSYEQYF
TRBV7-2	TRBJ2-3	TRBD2	CASSLTSGGVLDTQYF
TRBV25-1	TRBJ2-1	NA	CASSELLGGGTSKGEQFF
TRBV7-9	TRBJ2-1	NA	CASSSSRGSYNEQFF
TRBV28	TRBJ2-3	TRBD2	CASSSGTTPDTQYF
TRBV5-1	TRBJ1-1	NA	CASNRGTEDMNTEAFF
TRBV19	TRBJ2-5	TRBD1	CASNTGGLETQYF
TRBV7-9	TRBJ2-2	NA	CASSLGNRKNTGELFF
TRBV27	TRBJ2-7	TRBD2	CASSPRGGYAYEQYF